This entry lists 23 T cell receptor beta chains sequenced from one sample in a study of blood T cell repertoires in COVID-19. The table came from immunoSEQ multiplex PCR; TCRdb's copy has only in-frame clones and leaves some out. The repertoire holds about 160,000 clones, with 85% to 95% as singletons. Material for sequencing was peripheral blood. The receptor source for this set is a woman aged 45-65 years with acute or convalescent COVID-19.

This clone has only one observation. CDR3 protein: CSEQKNTEAFF. The DNA of the CDR3 is TGCAGCGAACAGAAGAACACTGAAGCTTTCTTT. This rearrangement joins TRBV29-1 to TRBJ1-1; D is ambiguous. The germline V and J ends were trimmed by 7 bases and 1 base, with 7 bases remaining between them. The length of the CDR3 is 11 residues. Germline V gene sequence: CDR1 SQVTM, CDR2 ANQGSEA.

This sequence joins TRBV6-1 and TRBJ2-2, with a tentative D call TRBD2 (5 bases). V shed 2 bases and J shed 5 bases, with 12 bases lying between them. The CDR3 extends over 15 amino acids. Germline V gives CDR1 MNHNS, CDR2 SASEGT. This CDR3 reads CASSELGGGTGELFF. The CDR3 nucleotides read TGTGCCAGCAGTGAATTGGGTGGAGGTACCGGGGAGCTGTTTTTT.

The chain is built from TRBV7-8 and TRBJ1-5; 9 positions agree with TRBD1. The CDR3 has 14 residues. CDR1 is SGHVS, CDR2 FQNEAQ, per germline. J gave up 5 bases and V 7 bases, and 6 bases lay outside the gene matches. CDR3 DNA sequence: TGTGCCAGCACCCCCCGGGACAGGGATCAGCCCCAGCATTTT. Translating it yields CASTPRDRDQPQHF. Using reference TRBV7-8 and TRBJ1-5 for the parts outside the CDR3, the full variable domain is GAGVSQSPRYKVAKRGQDVALRCDPISGHVSLFWYQQALGQGPEFLTYFQNEAQLDKSGLPSDRFFAERPEGSVSTLKIQRTQQEDSAVYLCASTPRDRDQPQHFGDGTRLSIL.

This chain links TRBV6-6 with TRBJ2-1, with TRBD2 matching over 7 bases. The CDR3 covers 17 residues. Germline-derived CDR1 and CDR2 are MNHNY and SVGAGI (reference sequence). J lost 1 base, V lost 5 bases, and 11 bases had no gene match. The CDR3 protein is CASSPPAGFSSYNEQFF. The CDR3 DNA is TGTGCCAGCAGTCCCCCAGCGGGATTCTCTTCCTACAATGAGCAGTTCTTC.

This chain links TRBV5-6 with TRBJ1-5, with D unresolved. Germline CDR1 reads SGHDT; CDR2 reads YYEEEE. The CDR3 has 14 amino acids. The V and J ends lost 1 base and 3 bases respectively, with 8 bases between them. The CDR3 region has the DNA TGTGCCAGCAGCTTGTGGCGGTACAATCAGCCCCAGCATTTT. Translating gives CASSLWRYNQPQHF.

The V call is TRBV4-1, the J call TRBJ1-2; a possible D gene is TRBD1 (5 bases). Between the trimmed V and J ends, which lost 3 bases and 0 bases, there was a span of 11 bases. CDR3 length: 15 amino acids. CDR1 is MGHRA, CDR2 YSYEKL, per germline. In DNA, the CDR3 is TGCGCCAGCAGCCAGACAGAGGCACCTAACTATGGCTACACCTTC. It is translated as CASSQTEAPNYGYTF.

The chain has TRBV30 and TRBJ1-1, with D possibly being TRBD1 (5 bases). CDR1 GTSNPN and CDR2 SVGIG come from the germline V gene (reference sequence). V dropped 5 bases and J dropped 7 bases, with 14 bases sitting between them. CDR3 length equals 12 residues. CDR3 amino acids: CAWGAALFEAFF. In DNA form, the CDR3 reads TGTGCCTGGGGGGCGGCACTCTTTGAAGCTTTCTTT.

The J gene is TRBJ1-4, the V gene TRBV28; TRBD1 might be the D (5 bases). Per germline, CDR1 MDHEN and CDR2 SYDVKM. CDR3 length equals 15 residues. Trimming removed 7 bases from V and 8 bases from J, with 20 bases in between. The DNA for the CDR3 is TGTGCCAGCACCCTTGGCGGAGGGGCCGGGGAAAAACTGTTTTTT. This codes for CASTLGGGAGEKLFF.

The CDR3 region has the DNA TGTGCCAGCAGCTTAAGCACAGGGCCGGGGCAAGAGACCCAGTACTTC. It codes for CASSLSTGPGQETQYF. This chain uses TRBV7-2 with TRBJ2-5; D might be TRBD1 (6 bases). Deletions cut 2 bases from V and 2 bases from J, with 15 bases between. The CDR3 length is 16 residues. Germline V gives CDR1 SGHTA, CDR2 FQGNSA.

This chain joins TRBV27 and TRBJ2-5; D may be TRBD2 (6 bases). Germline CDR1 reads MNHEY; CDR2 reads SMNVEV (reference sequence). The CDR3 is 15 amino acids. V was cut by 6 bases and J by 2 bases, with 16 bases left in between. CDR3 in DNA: TGTGCCAGCAGCCCGACCGGGGCGGGACAAGAGACCCAGTACTTC. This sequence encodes CASSPTGAGQETQYF.

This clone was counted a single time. CDR3 bases: TGTGCCAGTTTCTCCCCTATAAAGTATGAGCAGTTCTTC. Translation: CASFSPIKYEQFF. J is TRBJ2-1 and V is TRBV2; D not resolved. Per germline, CDR1 SNHLY and CDR2 FYNNEI. V lost 9 bases to trimming and J lost 8 bases, with 17 bases between them. The CDR3 is 13 residues long.

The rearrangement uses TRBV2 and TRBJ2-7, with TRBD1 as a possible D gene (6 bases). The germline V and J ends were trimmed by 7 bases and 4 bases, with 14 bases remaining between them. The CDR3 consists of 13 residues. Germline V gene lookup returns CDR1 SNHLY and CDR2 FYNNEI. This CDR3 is CASTLTGAYEQYF. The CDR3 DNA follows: TGTGCCAGCACCCTGACAGGAGCATACGAGCAGTACTTC.

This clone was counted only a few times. CDR3 residues: CASSFDGQGHGYTF. Written as DNA, the CDR3 is TGTGCCAGTAGTTTCGACGGACAGGGGCATGGCTACACCTTC. V usage is TRBV19 and J usage is TRBJ1-2, with 9 bases lining up with TRBD1. V lost 5 bases, J lost 6 bases, and 7 bases stayed unmatched. The CDR3 has 14 residues. Per germline, CDR1 LNHDA and CDR2 SQIVND (reference sequence).

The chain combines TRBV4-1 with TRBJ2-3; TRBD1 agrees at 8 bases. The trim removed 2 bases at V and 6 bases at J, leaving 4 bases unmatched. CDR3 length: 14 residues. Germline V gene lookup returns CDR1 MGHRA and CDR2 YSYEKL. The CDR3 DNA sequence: TGCGCCAGCAGCCAACAGGGGGCTATGGATACGCAGTATTTT. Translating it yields CASSQQGAMDTQYF.

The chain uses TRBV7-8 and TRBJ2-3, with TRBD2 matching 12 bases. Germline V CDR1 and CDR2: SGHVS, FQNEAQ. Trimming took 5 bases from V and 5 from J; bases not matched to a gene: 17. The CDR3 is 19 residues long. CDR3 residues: CASSPLRPSGRAREDTQYF. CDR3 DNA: TGTGCCAGCAGCCCGCTCCGACCTAGCGGGAGGGCCAGGGAAGATACGCAGTATTTT.

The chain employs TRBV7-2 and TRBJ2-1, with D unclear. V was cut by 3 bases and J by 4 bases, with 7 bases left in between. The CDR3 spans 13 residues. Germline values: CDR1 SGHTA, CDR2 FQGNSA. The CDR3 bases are TGTGCCAGCAGCTTCTCGCGGTACAATGAGCAGTTCTTC. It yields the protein CASSFSRYNEQFF.

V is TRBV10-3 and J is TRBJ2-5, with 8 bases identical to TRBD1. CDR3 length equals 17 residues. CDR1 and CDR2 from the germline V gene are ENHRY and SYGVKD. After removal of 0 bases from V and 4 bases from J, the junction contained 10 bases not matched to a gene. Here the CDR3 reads CAISESGTGALGETQYF. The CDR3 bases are TGTGCCATCAGTGAGTCCGGGACAGGTGCCCTCGGAGAGACCCAGTACTTC.

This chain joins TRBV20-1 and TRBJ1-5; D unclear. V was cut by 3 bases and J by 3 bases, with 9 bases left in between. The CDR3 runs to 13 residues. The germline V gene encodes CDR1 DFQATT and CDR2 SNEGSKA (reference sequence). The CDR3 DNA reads TGCAGTGCTAGTCCCGGTACCAATCAGCCCCAGCATTTT. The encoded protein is CSASPGTNQPQHF.

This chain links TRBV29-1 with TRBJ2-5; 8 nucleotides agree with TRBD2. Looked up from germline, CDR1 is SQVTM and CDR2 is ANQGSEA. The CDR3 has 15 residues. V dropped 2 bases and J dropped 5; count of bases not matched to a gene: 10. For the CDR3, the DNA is TGCAGCGTTGAAAGAGCGGGGGATGCCCGGGAGACCCAGTACTTC. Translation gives CSVERAGDARETQYF.

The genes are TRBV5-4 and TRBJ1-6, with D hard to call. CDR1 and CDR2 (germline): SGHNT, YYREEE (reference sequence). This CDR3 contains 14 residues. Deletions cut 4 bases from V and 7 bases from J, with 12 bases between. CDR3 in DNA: TGTGCCAGCAGCCGGGAGGTGTCGAATTCACCCCTCCACTTT. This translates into CASSREVSNSPLHF. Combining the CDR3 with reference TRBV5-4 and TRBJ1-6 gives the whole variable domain ETGVTQSPTHLIKTRGQQVTLRCSSQSGHNTVSWYQQALGQGPQFIFQYYREEENGRGNFPPRFSGLQFPNYSSELNVNALELDDSALYLCASSREVSNSPLHFGNGTRLTVT.

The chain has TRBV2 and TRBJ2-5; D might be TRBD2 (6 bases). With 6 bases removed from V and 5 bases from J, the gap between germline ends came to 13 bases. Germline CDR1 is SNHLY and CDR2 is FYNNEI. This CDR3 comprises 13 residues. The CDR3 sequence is CASRLTSSETQYF. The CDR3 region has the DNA TGTGCCAGCAGATTAACTAGCAGCGAGACCCAGTACTTC. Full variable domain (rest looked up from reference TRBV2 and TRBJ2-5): EPEVTQTPSHQVTQMGQEVILRCVPISNHLYFYWYRQILGQKVEFLVSFYNNEISEKSEIFDDQFSVERPDGSNFTLKIRSTKLEDSAMYFCASRLTSSETQYFGPGTRLLVL.

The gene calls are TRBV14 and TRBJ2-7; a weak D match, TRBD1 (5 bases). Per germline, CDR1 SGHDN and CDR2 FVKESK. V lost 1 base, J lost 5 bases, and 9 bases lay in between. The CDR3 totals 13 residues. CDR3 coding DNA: TGTGCCAGCAGCCAAGTAGGGGCTAACGAGCAGTACTTC. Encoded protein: CASSQVGANEQYF.

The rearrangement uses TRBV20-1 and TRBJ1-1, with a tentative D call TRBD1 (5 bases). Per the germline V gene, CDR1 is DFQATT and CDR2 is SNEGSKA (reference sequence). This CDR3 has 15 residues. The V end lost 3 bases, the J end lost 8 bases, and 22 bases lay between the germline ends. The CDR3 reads CSASIDTNPGEEAFF. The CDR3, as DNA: TGCAGTGCTAGTATCGACACGAACCCGGGGGAGGAAGCTTTCTTT.